This TCR beta chain was found in a study of patients and donors after allogeneic stem cell transplantation. From the RT-PCR reads, TCRdb called clonotypes with MiXCR, one entry per CDR3 protein. The data show about 230,000 distinct CDR3 sequences, 13% to 15% seen once. This clonotype showed up just a few times. Specimen: blood, either unsorted or a sorted T cell fraction (not recorded which). This receptor was obtained from a human donor who was either an allogeneic HSCT recipient or a stem cell or donor lymphocyte infusion donor (not recorded which). It is not recorded whose cells these are; they may come from a transplant donor.

The CDR3 spells CASTLDGLGNSPLHF. The CDR3 DNA sequence: TGTGCCAGCACCCTTGACGGGCTTGGAAATTCACCCCTCCACTTT. The chain combines TRBV6-1 with TRBJ1-6; D uncertain. Trimming stripped 7 bases from V and 7 bases from J, with 17 bases between. The germline V gene encodes CDR1 MNHNS and CDR2 SASEGT. The CDR3 runs to 15 residues.